The sequence of this T cell receptor (beta chain) was determined in a study of T cells in Graves' hyperthyroidism and ophthalmopathy. Researchers took RNA transcripts and amplified the TCR beta CDR3 regions from them. The HTBI primer set drove a first-round RT-PCR of the TCR CDR3. TCRdb re-called the multiplex PCR reads with MiXCR, one entry per CDR3 protein. The profile covers 210,000 or so distinct CDR3 sequences, with under 20% appearing a single time and roughly 53% taken by the ten largest. CDR3 length: 15 amino acids. Germline CDR1 MNHNS, CDR2 SASEGT. Findings and caveats of the study: It was a median about 6 months before onset that the model predicted ophthalmopathy. Most clonotypes expanded in the thyroid (above 0.001) were also present in blood.

Absent ophthalmopathy progression within 18 months defined stable Graves' hyperthyroidism. A word on this clonotype: The antigen is undetermined. One end of the junction fails to match germline, which may point to a read error.

Specimen: blood. The chain combines TRBV6-1 with TRBJ2-3, with D hard to call. The origin of this receptor is a man between 50 and 59 years old with Graves' hyperthyroidism. Here the CDR3 DNA reads TGTGCCAGCAGTGAAGGGGCGGTTCGCACAGATACGCGGTATTTT. It yields the protein CASSEGAVRTDTRYF.